These T cell receptor beta chains were read from a single sample in a study of technical replicates of blood from four donors. TCRdb's table, derived via immunoSEQ multiplex PCR, lists solely in-frame clones and lacks some. The sample has around 100,000 clones; roughly 96% are singletons. Input material: T cells isolated from PBMCs. The source is a human donor in good health. The CDR3 runs from the conserved cysteine through the conserved F or W. A D gene is named only where the DNA matches it firmly. Size is stated for part of the rows, as once, few or many counts, or as a class when the clone is expanded.

D	V	size	J	DNA	CDR3
-	TRBV25-1	-	TRBJ2-1	TGTGCCAGCAGTGACCGACTAGCCTACAATGAGCAGTTCTTC	CASSDRLAYNEQFF
TRBD2	TRBV7-3	-	TRBJ2-7	TGTGCCAGCAGCCTTTTGGGTAGCGGGAGGTACGAGCAGTACTTC	CASSLLGSGRYEQYF
TRBD1	TRBV2	-	TRBJ1-5	TGTGCCAGCAAAGGGACAGGGCTCTCCAATCAGCCCCAGCATTTT	CASKGTGLSNQPQHF
TRBD1	TRBV7-9	-	TRBJ1-1	TGTGCCAGCAGGGACAGGTCCATGAACACTGAAGCTTTCTTT	CASRDRSMNTEAFF
-	TRBV6-5	-	TRBJ2-5	TGTGCCAGCAGTCGTCCGGGACTTGAAGAGACCCAGTACTTC	CASSRPGLEETQYF
TRBD1	TRBV29-1	-	TRBJ1-1	TGCAGCGTTTTGACAGGGGGTGGTCACCTTGAAGCTTTCTTT	CSVLTGGGHLEAFF
-	TRBV27	once	TRBJ1-2	TGTGCCAGCAGTACGGGGTCCCCTAACTATGGCTACACCTTC	CASSTGSPNYGYTF
-	TRBV19	-	TRBJ2-7	TGTGCCAGTAGTATACAGGGAGGTACCTACGAGCAGTACTTC	CASSIQGGTYEQYF
TRBD1	TRBV19	-	TRBJ1-2	TGTGCCAGTAGTATCCTGAGGACAGGGAGTGGCTACACCTTC	CASSILRTGSGYTF
TRBD2	TRBV19	-	TRBJ2-3	TGTGCCAGTAGTACAAAGTACTCCCGGATAGCGGGGTCCACAGATACGCAGTATTTT	CASSTKYSRIAGSTDTQYF
TRBD1	TRBV28	-	TRBJ1-5	TGTGCCAGCAGTTCCCCCCGGGACAGGGTAAGCAATCAGCCCCAGCATTTT	CASSSPRDRVSNQPQHF